This is a list of T cell receptor beta chains from one sample in a study of radiotherapy plus CTLA-4 blockade in lung cancer. TCRdb's table, derived via immunoSEQ multiplex PCR, lists solely in-frame clones and lacks some. Of approximately 65,000 clones detected, about 80% appear once; the ten largest clones hold less than 5.5%. The sequencing used peripheral blood, collected from a patient treated with radiotherapy plus ipilimumab. The receptors come from a human donor with non-small cell lung cancer who had a complete response to radiotherapy plus ipilimumab. Each CDR3 is given with its conserved first and last residue. D genes are given only for firm matches. Clone sizes are given selectively: once, few, many, or a class where the clone is expanded.

TRBV19,-,16,-,TRBJ1-3,CASSIGNGRTGNTIYF,TGTGCCAGTAGTATTGGGAACGGGCGAACTGGAAACACCATATATTTT
TRBV4-1,-,14,few,TRBJ1-1,CASSQVTGNTEAFF,TGCGCCAGCAGCCAAGTCACAGGGAACACTGAAGCTTTCTTT
TRBV14,-,14,-,TRBJ2-1,CASSGWDVNNEQFF,TGTGCCAGCAGCGGTTGGGACGTAAACAATGAGCAGTTCTTC
TRBV6-1,TRBD1,15,-,TRBJ1-4,CASSRSTGEDEKLFF,TGTGCCAGCAGCCGGTCGACAGGGGAGGATGAAAAACTGTTTTTT
TRBV19,TRBD2,15,-,TRBJ2-7,CASSITGTSAYEQYF,TGTGCCAGTAGTATTACGGGGACTAGCGCCTACGAGCAGTACTTC
TRBV14,-,14,-,TRBJ2-1,CASSVYGASSEQFF,TGTGCCAGCAGTGTGTACGGGGCTTCTAGTGAGCAGTTCTTC
TRBV11-3,TRBD2,14,-,TRBJ2-5,CASSSWAGEETQYF,TGTGCCAGCAGTTCCTGGGCGGGGGAAGAGACCCAGTACTTC
TRBV14,TRBD1,17,-,TRBJ1-4,CASSHAGDRAINEKLFF,TGTGCCAGCAGCCATGCAGGGGACAGGGCGATTAATGAAAAACTGTTTTTT
TRBV25-1,-,14,-,TRBJ2-2,CASSELSSTGELFF,TGTGCCAGCAGTGAACTCAGCAGCACCGGGGAGCTGTTTTTT
TRBV18,-,14,-,TRBJ2-3,CASSPVPGTDTQYF,TGTGCCAGCTCACCTGTCCCGGGCACAGATACGCAGTATTTT
TRBV11-2,-,15,-,TRBJ2-3,CASSLGSGRTDTQYF,TGTGCCAGCAGCTTAGGCTCGGGTCGCACAGATACGCAGTATTTT
TRBV29-1,-,13,-,TRBJ1-5,CSVGEGLGQPQHF,TGCAGCGTTGGCGAGGGATTGGGTCAGCCCCAGCATTTT
TRBV5-1,-,14,few,TRBJ2-3,CASSFPVAADTQYF,TGCGCCAGCAGCTTCCCGGTTGCCGCAGATACGCAGTATTTT
TRBV4-3,-,15,-,TRBJ1-1,CASSQDRTVNTEAFF,TGCGCCAGCAGCCAAGATAGGACGGTGAACACTGAAGCTTTCTTT
TRBV11-3,TRBD1,15,-,TRBJ2-2,CASSPDRADTGELFF,TGTGCCAGCAGTCCGGACAGGGCTGACACCGGGGAGCTGTTTTTT
TRBV14,-,16,-,TRBJ1-2,CASSLNGGGFDYGYTF,TGTGCCAGCAGCCTAAACGGGGGCGGGTTCGACTATGGCTACACCTTC
TRBV4-1,-,16,-,TRBJ2-7,CASSQAPTAGSYEQYF,TGCGCCAGCAGCCAAGCCCCCACGGCGGGATCCTACGAGCAGTACTTC
TRBV29-1,-,13,-,TRBJ1-1,CSAGSGWNTEAFF,TGCAGCGCCGGCAGCGGTTGGAACACTGAAGCTTTCTTT
TRBV30,-,18,-,TRBJ1-5,CAWSVRGVGQGHVQPQHF,TGTGCCTGGAGTGTAAGGGGGGTAGGGCAGGGACACGTTCAGCCCCAGCATTTT
TRBV15,-,14,-,TRBJ2-5,CATSRGGGRETQYF,TGTGCCACCAGCAGAGGAGGGGGTAGGGAGACCCAGTACTTC
TRBV6-1,-,13,-,TRBJ1-4,CASRRAGIEKLFF,TGTGCCAGCAGGCGGGCAGGGATAGAAAAACTGTTTTTT
TRBV30,-,14,-,TRBJ1-5,CAWSGGSPNQPQHF,TGTGCCTGGAGTGGAGGATCTCCCAATCAGCCCCAGCATTTT
TRBV11-3,-,17,-,TRBJ2-3,CASSSPGGSYSTDTQYF,TGTGCCAGCAGCTCTCCCGGTGGTAGTTATAGCACAGATACGCAGTATTTT
TRBV28,-,15,-,TRBJ1-1,CASSFPGTLTVAAFF,TGTGCCAGCAGTTTCCCCGGGACCCTCACCGTTGCGGCTTTCTTT
TRBV2,-,12,-,TRBJ2-7,CASSERGYEQYF,TGTGCCAGCAGTGAACGGGGGTACGAGCAGTACTTC
TRBV25-1,-,17,-,TRBJ2-3,CASSENYGGPNTDTQYF,TGTGCCAGCAGTGAAAATTACGGGGGGCCGAACACAGATACGCAGTATTTT
TRBV4-3,-,14,-,TRBJ2-7,CASSQDRQSYEQYF,TGCGCCAGCAGCCAAGATCGGCAATCCTACGAGCAGTACTTC
TRBV6-5,TRBD2,14,once,TRBJ2-1,CASMRGAYYNEQFF,TGTGCCAGCATGCGGGGGGCGTACTACAATGAGCAGTTCTTC
TRBV7-2,-,13,-,TRBJ2-1,CASSSGQRNEQFF,TGTGCCAGCAGCTCCGGACAGCGCAATGAGCAGTTCTTC
TRBV6-5,-,14,-,TRBJ1-3,CATRIMGSGNTIYF,TGTGCCACTCGGATAATGGGCTCTGGAAACACCATATATTTT
TRBV5-1,-,17,-,TRBJ1-1,CASSPPEAGSGDTEAFF,TGCGCCAGCAGCCCCCCCGAGGCGGGGAGCGGAGACACTGAAGCTTTCTTT
TRBV6-5,-,14,few,TRBJ1-1,CASKLDWGNTEAFF,TGTGCCAGCAAACTAGACTGGGGGAACACTGAAGCTTTCTTT
TRBV6-6,-,14,-,TRBJ1-4,CASSWTATNEKLFF,TGTGCCAGCAGCTGGACAGCAACTAATGAAAAACTGTTTTTT
TRBV13,-,15,-,TRBJ1-2,CASSLGPGTGYGYTF,TGTGCCAGCAGCTTAGGCCCCGGGACCGGCTATGGCTACACCTTC
TRBV6-1,-,14,-,TRBJ1-2,CATARGGSNYGYTF,TGTGCCACCGCAAGGGGGGGTTCTAACTATGGCTACACCTTC
TRBV9,TRBD2,19,-,TRBJ2-1,CASSVDRTSGRNREGEQFF,TGTGCCAGCAGCGTAGATCGTACTAGCGGGAGGAATAGAGAGGGTGAGCAGTTCTTC
TRBV4-1,TRBD1,17,-,TRBJ2-3,CASSQMTGYIEADTQYF,TGCGCCAGCAGCCAGATGACAGGGTACATAGAGGCAGATACGCAGTATTTT
TRBV30,-,12,-,TRBJ1-5,CAWSVARGPQHF,TGTGCCTGGAGTGTAGCACGGGGGCCCCAGCATTTT
TRBV29-1,TRBD1,13,-,TRBJ1-2,CSVGTQGNYGYTF,TGCAGCGTTGGTACACAGGGGAACTATGGCTACACCTTC
TRBV7-6,-,13,-,TRBJ1-2,CASSLDPRDGYTF,TGTGCCAGCAGCTTAGATCCCAGGGATGGCTACACCTTC
TRBV19,-,13,-,TRBJ1-1,CASTVQMNTEAFF,TGTGCCAGTACAGTACAGATGAACACTGAAGCTTTCTTT
TRBV7-2,-,16,-,TRBJ2-2,CASSLEFRWNTGELFF,TGTGCCAGCAGCTTAGAATTCAGATGGAACACCGGGGAGCTGTTTTTT
TRBV7-2,-,11,few,TRBJ1-2,CASSLGARPDF,TGTGCCAGCAGCTTAGGCGCCCGCCCGGACTTC
TRBV18,-,15,-,TRBJ2-2,CASSPGALNTGELFF,TGTGCCAGCTCACCGGGGGCCCTCAACACCGGGGAGCTGTTTTTT
TRBV29-1,-,15,-,TRBJ2-3,CSAQLRGSSTDTQYF,TGCAGCGCTCAGCTTCGGGGTTCTAGCACAGATACGCAGTATTTT
TRBV21-1,-,17,-,TRBJ1-3,CASSRPLATHARNTIYF,TGTGCCAGCAGTCGGCCCTTAGCTACACACGCACGAAACACCATATATTTT
TRBV19,TRBD2,16,-,TRBJ2-7,CASTPTWGGNSYEQYF,TGTGCCAGTACTCCCACCTGGGGGGGGAACTCCTACGAGCAGTACTTC
TRBV2,-,12,-,TRBJ1-2,CASRIANYGYTF,TGTGCCAGCAGGATAGCCAACTATGGCTACACCTTC
TRBV5-4,-,16,-,TRBJ1-3,CASSFGLGGSGNTIYF,TGTGCCAGCAGCTTCGGGCTAGGGGGATCTGGAAACACCATATATTTT